A single sample is the source of the 2 T cell receptor beta chains below, sequenced in a study of early T cells in non-severe SARS-CoV-2 infection. A single record per CDR3 protein comes from TCRdb applying MiXCR to the 5' RACE reads. The table lists tens of thousands of distinct CDR3 sequences, roughly 9.5% of them singletons, with 5.9% in the top ten. Sequenced: whole blood. The receptors stem from an adult who was a healthcare worker with PCR-confirmed SARS-CoV-2 infection or an uninfected control (not recorded which).

This clonotype came up a few times. This chain connects TRBV20-1 to TRBJ2-1; D possibly corresponds to TRBD2 (5 bases). The CDR3 runs 15 residues. Germline V gene lookup returns CDR1 DFQATT and CDR2 SNEGSKA (reference sequence). The V gene lost 1 base and the J gene lost 6 bases, with 16 bases spanning the gap. CDR3 DNA sequence: TGCAGTGCTAGAGCCCTACTAGGGAGCGCCAATGAGCAGTTCTTC. It specifies CSARALLGSANEQFF.

This clonotype was detected only a few times. V and J are TRBV6-5 and TRBJ2-7; TRBD1 might be the D (6 bases). Germline CDR1 reads MNHEY; CDR2 reads SVGAGI. CDR3 length equals 14 residues. V lost 2 bases and J lost 7, with 15 bases in between. The DNA for the CDR3 is TGTGCCAGCAGTTACGGGCAGGGGCCTGGAGAGCAGTACTTC. Encoded protein: CASSYGQGPGEQYF.